The clone carrying this T cell receptor (beta chain) appeared a few times. Its antigen is unknown. With a J-beta primer mix and a sample-barcoded 5' primer, a second PCR ran about 7 to 12 cycles. Each CDR3 protein is one row after TCRdb ran MiXCR on the 5' RACE reads. Here the sample spans about 970,000 distinct CDR3 sequences, roughly 51% being singletons. The sample comes from a study of blood T cells in healthy people across ages. Findings of the study overall: Long-lived donors carried more naive CD4+ cells and greater diversity than aged donors. Correlation between TCR beta diversity and naive T cell percentage was strong.

Losses at the gene ends were 4 bases for V and 2 bases for J; bases not matched to a gene: 5. CDR1 SEHNR and CDR2 FQNEAQ come from the germline V gene (reference sequence). The CDR3 totals 14 residues. This clonotype was obtained from a woman aged 55 to 70 in good health. V is TRBV7-9 and J is TRBJ2-7; TRBD2 matches at 7 bases. Sequencing input: blood. CDR3 bases: TGTGCCAGCAGCTGGGGGGGTCTAGCCTACGAGCAGTACTTC. This gives the protein CASSWGGLAYEQYF.